The 32 T cell receptor beta chains listed next were all sequenced from one sample in a study of graft-versus-host responses after intestinal transplantation. The method was immunoSEQ multiplex PCR; TCRdb's version includes in-frame clones alone and lacks a portion of them. Of tens of thousands of clones listed, about 88% were seen once; the top ten hold 0.35% to 0.55%. The antigens these receptors bind are not known. The starting material was unstimulated CD4+ T cells sorted from spleen or lymph node cells, obtained before transplant. These TCRs come from a human donor who was the organ donor for an intestinal transplant.

This clone was observed a single time. This sequence joins TRBV7-9 and TRBJ2-5; 15 bases are a match to TRBD2. This CDR3 region has 15 residues. Trimming cost V 4 bases and J 4 bases; bases outside gene matches: 1. Per germline, CDR1 SEHNR and CDR2 FQNEAQ (reference sequence). The DNA of the CDR3 is TGTGCCAGCAGCTCGGGACTAGCGGGAGGAGAGACCCAGTACTTC. Translated, it gives CASSSGLAGGETQYF.

The V gene is TRBV27, the J gene TRBJ2-3; TRBD2 might be the D (7 bases). Germline CDR1 MNHEY, CDR2 SMNVEV (reference sequence). The CDR3 contains 22 residues. The V and J ends lost 5 bases and 0 bases respectively, with 33 bases between them. The DNA of the CDR3 is TGTGCCAGCAGTCGAGACGGGTCCCCCCCGGGGGGCACAAAAGCTAGCACAGATACGCAGTATTTT. This gives the protein CASSRDGSPPGGTKASTDTQYF.

This chain links TRBV14 with TRBJ2-5; TRBD1 or TRBD2 may be the D gene (5 bases each). Germline V gene sequence: CDR1 SGHDN, CDR2 FVKESK. Trimming shortened V by 2 bases and J by 5 bases, and 18 bases separated the two germline ends. The CDR3 contains 16 residues. CDR3 sequence: CASSQTPGRTSETQYF. In DNA form, the CDR3 reads TGTGCCAGCAGCCAAACCCCGGGACGGACGAGCGAGACCCAGTACTTC. The full variable domain, its missing parts supplied by reference TRBV14 and TRBJ2-5, is EAGVTQFPSHSVIEKGQTVTLRCDPISGHDNLYWYRRVMGKEIKFLLHFVKESKQDESGMPNNRFLAERTGGTYSTLKVQPAELEDSGVYFCASSQTPGRTSETQYFGPGTRLLVL.

The chain couples TRBV5-1 to TRBJ2-3; possibly TRBD1 for D (6 bases). CDR1 and CDR2 from the germline V gene are SGHRS and YFSETQ. V lost 0 bases and J lost 0, with 14 bases in between. CDR3 length: 17 amino acids. For the CDR3, the DNA is TGCGCCAGCAGCTTGGGAGGCGGACAGTTCAGCACAGATACGCAGTATTTT. Translated, it gives CASSLGGGQFSTDTQYF.

The CDR3 nucleotides are TGTGCCAGCAGCCATCGCTCCACCAATGAGCAGTTCTTC. It translates to CASSHRSTNEQFF. The rearrangement links TRBV11-2 to TRBJ2-1; no clear D. The V end lost 5 bases, the J end lost 6 bases, and 11 bases lay between the germline ends. CDR1 SGHAT and CDR2 FQNNGV come from the germline V gene. CDR3 length equals 13 residues.

CDR3 DNA sequence: TGTGCCAGCAGCTTAGGTGCTAGCGGGACTATCACAGATACGCAGTATTTT. Its protein is CASSLGASGTITDTQYF. This chain uses TRBV11-2 with TRBJ2-3; 9 bases fit TRBD2. The junction had 7 bases not matched to a gene; V was cut back by 1 base and J by 2 bases. CDR1 is SGHAT and CDR2 is FQNNGV in the germline V gene. This CDR3 comprises 17 residues.

V is TRBV7-6 and J is TRBJ2-1; 7 bases line up with TRBD2. In germline, CDR1 is SGHVS, CDR2 FNYEAQ. The CDR3 is 16 residues long. The J segment lost 4 bases and the V segment lost 1 base, leaving 7 bases of the junction unmatched. The CDR3 region has the DNA TGTGCCAGCAGCTTAGGCGGGAGCCCACCGTACAATGAGCAGTTCTTC. It codes for CASSLGGSPPYNEQFF. Looking up the rest from reference TRBV7-6 and TRBJ2-1 gives the full variable domain: GAGVSQSPRYKVTKRGQDVALRCDPISGHVSLYWYRQALGQGPEFLTYFNYEAQQDKSGLPNDRFSAERPEGSISTLTIQRTEQRDSAMYRCASSLGGSPPYNEQFFGPGTRLTVL.

This clone was seen more than once but under ten times. The rearrangement joins TRBV15 to TRBJ2-6; D gene uncertain. Germline-derived CDR1 and CDR2 are LNHNV and YYDKDF (reference sequence). This CDR3 region has 14 residues. The germline V and J ends were trimmed by 3 bases and 2 bases, with 5 bases remaining between them. In DNA, the CDR3 is TGTGCCACCAGCAGCCGGGCTGGGGCCAACGTCCTGACTTTC. It specifies CATSSRAGANVLTF. The full variable domain, with the rest looked up from reference TRBV15 and TRBJ2-6, is DAMVIQNPRYQVTQFGKPVTLSCSQTLNHNVMYWYQQKSSQAPKLLFHYYDKDFNNEADTPDNFQSRRPNTSFCFLDIRSPGLGDTAMYLCATSSRAGANVLTFGAGSRLTVL.

The chain carries TRBV18 and TRBJ1-3, with D perhaps matching TRBD1 (6 bases). CDR1 KGHSH and CDR2 LQKENI come from the germline V gene. V lost 5 bases and J lost 0, with 8 bases in between. The CDR3 is 14 amino acids. For the CDR3, the DNA is TGTGCCAGCTCATCGGACAGCTCTGGAAACACCATATATTTT. Amino acids: CASSSDSSGNTIYF. The whole variable domain, remainder taken from reference TRBV18 and TRBJ1-3, is NAGVMQNPRHLVRRRGQEARLRCSPMKGHSHVYWYRQLPEEGLKFMVYLQKENIIDESGMPKERFSAEFPKEGPSILRIQQVVRGDSAAYFCASSSDSSGNTIYFGEGSWLTVV.

The rearrangement links TRBV11-3 to TRBJ1-1; D ambiguous. V was clipped by 5 bases and J by 6 bases, with 7 bases between them. This CDR3 region has 11 residues. Looked up from germline, CDR1 is SGHNT and CDR2 is YENEEA. The CDR3 loop reads CASSAGPEAFF. The CDR3 nucleotides are TGTGCCAGCAGCGCTGGACCTGAAGCTTTCTTT.

The V call is TRBV7-6, the J call TRBJ2-5; TRBD2 might be the D (6 bases). Trimming took off 5 bases at V and 3 bases at J, with 7 bases between the two ends. The CDR3 length is 12 residues. CDR1 and CDR2 (germline): SGHVS, FNYEAQ. The CDR3 protein is CASSQREETQYF. The CDR3, as DNA: TGTGCCAGCAGCCAGCGGGAAGAGACCCAGTACTTC.

The rearrangement joins TRBV5-1 to TRBJ1-4; 8 bases match TRBD1. The CDR3 length is 15 residues. With 1 base clipped from V and 8 bases from J, the junction kept 7 bases outside the gene matches. Looked up from germline, CDR1 is SGHRS and CDR2 is YFSETQ. Here the CDR3 DNA reads TGCGCCAGCAGCTTGTTCCTAGGGGACAGGGAAAAACTGTTTTTT. This encodes CASSLFLGDREKLFF.

The chain carries TRBV6-5 and TRBJ2-7; TRBD2 might be the D (5 bases). Germline CDR1 reads MNHEY; CDR2 reads SVGAGI. CDR3 length equals 13 residues. V lost 6 bases to trimming and J lost 2 bases, with 11 bases between them. CDR3 region: CASSERLAYEQYF. The CDR3 bases are TGTGCCAGCAGCGAGCGGTTGGCCTACGAGCAGTACTTC.

The genes are TRBV2 and TRBJ2-7, with a possible D match to TRBD2 (6 bases). The CDR3 totals 15 residues. Germline V gene lookup returns CDR1 SNHLY and CDR2 FYNNEI. Deletions cut 3 bases from V and 1 base from J, with 13 bases between. The CDR3 loop is CASSDPGTLSYEQYF. CDR3 DNA sequence: TGTGCCAGCAGTGATCCCGGGACTTTATCCTACGAGCAGTACTTC.

The rearrangement links TRBV10-1 to TRBJ2-5; perhaps TRBD1 as D (6 bases). The CDR3 spans 15 residues. Trimming left V 6 bases short and J 2 bases short, with 16 bases between. Germline loops: CDR1 WNHNN, CDR2 SYGVQD (reference sequence). The CDR3 sequence is CASSKLQGAQETQYF. CDR3 coding DNA: TGCGCCAGCAGCAAACTACAGGGAGCACAAGAGACCCAGTACTTC.

The chain combines TRBV6-4 with TRBJ2-2; D may be TRBD1 (5 bases). V shed 8 bases and J shed 0 bases, with 16 bases lying between them. The CDR3 is made up of 16 amino acids. The germline V gene encodes CDR1 MRHNA and CDR2 SNTAGT. The CDR3 region has the DNA TGTGCCAGCTCCCCCTCGACAGTCGCGAACACCGGGGAGCTGTTTTTT. Its protein is CASSPSTVANTGELFF.

The chain employs TRBV4-1 and TRBJ2-7, with no clear D. Germline CDR1 and CDR2: MGHRA and YSYEKL. The ends were cut back, 1 base at V and 0 bases at J, with 10 bases in the middle. The CDR3 totals 15 residues. CDR3 DNA: TGCGCCAGCAGCCAAGTGACTGATAGCTCCTACGAGCAGTACTTC. Amino acid sequence: CASSQVTDSSYEQYF.

The count of this clone is one. The chain carries TRBV6-5 and TRBJ2-3; possibly TRBD2 for D (5 bases). The CDR3 runs to 13 residues. Germline V CDR1 and CDR2: MNHEY, SVGAGI. V was clipped by 5 bases and J by 10 bases, with 16 bases between them. CDR3 region: CASSEALRGPQYF. The CDR3 bases are TGTGCCAGCAGTGAAGCGCTTCGGGGTCCGCAGTATTTT.

The chain uses TRBV15 and TRBJ2-7, with a possible D match to TRBD1 (6 bases). V was shortened by 1 base and J by 0 bases, with 16 bases between the two germline ends. The CDR3 is made up of 17 amino acids. Germline loops: CDR1 LNHNV, CDR2 YYDKDF (reference sequence). CDR3 protein: CATSRATVGASSYEQYF. In nucleotides, the CDR3 is TGTGCCACCAGCAGAGCGACTGTGGGGGCCAGCTCCTACGAGCAGTACTTC.

The count of this clone is one. The gene calls are TRBV5-6 and TRBJ1-2, with 7 bases identical to TRBD1. The CDR3 spans 15 residues. The junction had 6 bases not matched to a gene; V was cut back by 4 bases and J by 0 bases. CDR1 is SGHDT, CDR2 YYEEEE, per germline. The CDR3 DNA follows: TGTGCCAGCAGCATCGACAGGGCCACTAACTATGGCTACACCTTC. This translates into CASSIDRATNYGYTF. Based on the CDR3 plus reference TRBV5-6 and TRBJ1-2, the full variable domain is DAGVTQSPTHLIKTRGQQVTLRCSPKSGHDTVSWYQQALGQGPQFIFQYYEEEERQRGNFPDRFSGHQFPNYSSELNVNALLLGDSALYLCASSIDRATNYGYTFGSGTRLTVV.

The chain employs TRBV21-1 and TRBJ2-7; whether TRBD1, the table's D call, matches the DNA was not checked. TRBV21-1 is designated a pseudogene. This CDR3 is 17 amino acids long. This CDR3 reads CASSRNSSGTVFYEQYF. CDR3 bases: TGTGCCAGCAGCCGCAACTCTTCCGGGACAGTGTTCTACGAGCAGTACTTC.

V is TRBV27 and J is TRBJ2-7; 8 nucleotides line up with TRBD2. J was trimmed by 6 bases and V by 1 base; bases with no gene match: 8. CDR3 length equals 15 residues. The germline V gene encodes CDR1 MNHEY and CDR2 SMNVEV (reference sequence). CDR3 sequence reads: CASSLYLGLAREQYF. The DNA of the CDR3 is TGTGCCAGCAGTTTATACCTCGGACTAGCCCGCGAGCAGTACTTC.

The V gene is TRBV12-1, the J gene TRBJ2-1; TRBD1 is taken as the D call from the table, unchecked against the DNA. TRBV12-1 is given as a pseudogene. The CDR3 totals 15 residues. This CDR3 is CANAREGSGVCEQFF. CDR3 DNA: TGTGCCAACGCCAGGGAAGGAAGTGGTGTGTGTGAGCAGTTCTTC.

The chain couples TRBV11-3 to TRBJ2-7, with D maybe TRBD1 (5 bases). V was cut by 1 base and J by 0 bases, with 7 bases left in between. Germline CDR1 is SGHNT and CDR2 is YENEEA. This CDR3 comprises 14 residues. CDR3 coding DNA: TGTGCCAGCAGCTTAGGTGACAGCTCCTACGAGCAGTACTTC. Translating it yields CASSLGDSSYEQYF.

The chain recombines TRBV7-7 with TRBJ2-6; D gene unclear. Trimming pared 5 bases from V and 5 bases from J, leaving 25 bases between. Per the germline V gene, CDR1 is SSHAT and CDR2 is FNYEAQ (reference sequence). This CDR3 region has 19 residues. The CDR3 protein is CASSLLIKWPQSRANVLTF. The CDR3 nucleotides are TGTGCCAGCAGCCTGTTGATTAAGTGGCCACAAAGTCGGGCCAACGTCCTGACTTTC. The full variable domain, rest sourced from reference TRBV7-7 and TRBJ2-6, is GAGVSQSPRYKVTKRGQDVTLRCDPISSHATLYWYQQALGQGPEFLTYFNYEAQPDKSGLPSDRFSAERPEGSISTLTIQRTEQRDSAMYRCASSLLIKWPQSRANVLTFGAGSRLTVL.

The chain has TRBV10-1 and TRBJ2-1; 9 nucleotides match TRBD2. This CDR3 spans 15 amino acids. The V gene's germline CDR1 is WNHNN and CDR2 SYGVQD (reference sequence). Germline trimming cut 2 bases from V and 1 base from J; bases unmatched to any gene: 0. The CDR3 loop reads CASSESGRSYNEQFF. The CDR3 region has the DNA TGCGCCAGCAGTGAGAGCGGGAGGTCCTACAATGAGCAGTTCTTC.

This chain links TRBV2 with TRBJ2-5, with 7 bases matching TRBD2. Germline-derived CDR1 and CDR2 are SNHLY and FYNNEI. After removal of 3 bases from V and 0 bases from J, the junction contained 4 bases not matched to a gene. This CDR3 has 15 amino acids. CDR3 in DNA: TGTGCCAGCAGTGACCAGCGGGGCTACCAAGAGACCCAGTACTTC. This translates into CASSDQRGYQETQYF.

The V and J genes are TRBV30 and TRBJ1-5; TRBD1 matches at 11 bases. The CDR3 loop spans 18 amino acids. Trimming at V came to 2 bases and at J to 3 bases, leaving 12 bases not matched to a gene. The germline gives CDR1 GTSNPN, CDR2 SVGIG (reference sequence). Written as DNA, the CDR3 is TGTGCCTGGAGTCGGGACAGGGGGTTCTCTCTGAACAATCAGCCCCAGCATTTT. This codes for CAWSRDRGFSLNNQPQHF.

V gene TRBV7-2 combines with J gene TRBJ2-1; 12 bases map to TRBD2. Germline values: CDR1 SGHTA, CDR2 FQGNSA. The CDR3 is made up of 16 amino acids. The V segment lost 4 bases and the J segment 3 bases; nucleotides outside the gene matches: 4. The CDR3 DNA sequence: TGTGCCAGCAGCTCCCTAGCGGGGGGGCTCTACAATGAGCAGTTCTTC. This codes for CASSSLAGGLYNEQFF.

The chain employs TRBV6-6 and TRBJ1-1; D might be TRBD1 (6 bases). The CDR3 spans 14 residues. Trimming removed 0 bases at V and 5 bases at J, with 10 bases between. Germline lookup yields CDR1 MNHNY and CDR2 SVGAGI (reference sequence). In nucleotides, the CDR3 is TGTGCCAGCAGTTACTCGAGGGGGGTAACTGAAGCTTTCTTT. This encodes CASSYSRGVTEAFF.

The chain combines TRBV5-1 with TRBJ1-1, with 9 bases matching TRBD1. J gave up 0 bases and V 5 bases, and 2 bases lay outside the gene matches. This CDR3 region has 14 residues. CDR1 is SGHRS and CDR2 is YFSETQ in the germline V gene. CDR3 nucleotide sequence: TGCGCCAGCAGGGGACAGGGAATGAACACTGAAGCTTTCTTT. Encoded protein: CASRGQGMNTEAFF.

This clone was recorded a few times. The CDR3 is CASSTRNTGELFF. For the CDR3, the DNA is TGTGCCAGCAGCACTAGGAACACCGGGGAGCTGTTTTTT. V usage is TRBV5-6 and J usage is TRBJ2-2; D might be TRBD2 (5 bases). Germline CDR1 is SGHDT and CDR2 is YYEEEE. The CDR3 consists of 13 residues. V was trimmed by 4 bases and J by 1 base, leaving 5 bases between them.